This T cell receptor beta chain was recovered during a study of control samples from healthy donors and cancer patients. Produced via immunoSEQ multiplex PCR; TCRdb's table is partial and in-frame only. Counted here are approximately 97,000 clones, 85% to 90% occurring once; the ten biggest clones make up over 12%. There are 15 residues in the CDR3. Looked up from germline, CDR1 is GTSNPN and CDR2 is SVGIG (reference sequence). Trimming took 1 base from V and 3 from J; bases not matched to a gene: 1. This TCR derives from a man between 25 and 39 years old in good health. Sequencing was performed on blood. This chain connects TRBV30 to TRBJ2-3, with TRBD2 identical over 13 bases. The CDR3 DNA follows: TGTGCCTGGAGTGAGGGACTAGCGGGGACAGATACGCAGTATTTT. Translating gives CAWSEGLAGTDTQYF.